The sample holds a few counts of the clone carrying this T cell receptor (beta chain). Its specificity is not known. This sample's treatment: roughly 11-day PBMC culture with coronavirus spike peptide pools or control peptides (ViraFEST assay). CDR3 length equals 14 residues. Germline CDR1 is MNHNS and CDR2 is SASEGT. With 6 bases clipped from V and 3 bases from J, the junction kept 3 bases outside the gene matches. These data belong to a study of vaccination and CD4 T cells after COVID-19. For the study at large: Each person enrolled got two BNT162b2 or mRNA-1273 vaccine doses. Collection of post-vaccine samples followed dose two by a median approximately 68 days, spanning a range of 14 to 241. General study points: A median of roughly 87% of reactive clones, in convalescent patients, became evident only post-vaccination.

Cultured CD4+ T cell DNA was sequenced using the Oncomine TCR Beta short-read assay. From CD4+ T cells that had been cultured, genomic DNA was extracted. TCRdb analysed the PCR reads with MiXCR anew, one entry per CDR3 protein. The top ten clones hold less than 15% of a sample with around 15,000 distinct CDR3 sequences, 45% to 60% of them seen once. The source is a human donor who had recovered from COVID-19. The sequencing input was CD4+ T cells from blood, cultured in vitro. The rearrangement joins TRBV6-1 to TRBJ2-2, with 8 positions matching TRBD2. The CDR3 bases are TGTGCCAGCAGGCCTAGCGGGTACACCGGGGAGCTGTTTTTT. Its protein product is CASRPSGYTGELFF.